This T cell receptor (beta chain) was profiled in a study of blood T cell repertoires in COVID-19. Across the whole study: Samples of COVID-19 (acute and convalescent) were obtained from the United States, Italy and Spain. Sample material is recorded as cDNA or gDNA derived from T cells, B-cell-depleted T cells, or PBMCs.

Assay: immunoSEQ multiplex PCR; the TCRdb copy retains only in-frame clones and omits some. The sample carries 150,000 to 200,000 clones, approximately 85% recorded once. This CDR3 is 18 amino acids long. Germline V lookup: CDR1 LGHDT, CDR2 YNNKEL (reference sequence). Trimming stripped 0 bases from V and 0 bases from J, with 17 bases between. Sequenced: peripheral blood. The receptor was isolated from a man aged 60 to 69 who had recovered from COVID-19. J is TRBJ2-5 and V is TRBV3-1 (or the pseudogene TRBV3-2); possible D gene TRBD2, 7 bases. The CDR3 sequence: CASSQDQGAGAYQETQYF. The DNA of the CDR3 is TGTGCCAGCAGCCAAGATCAGGGCGCGGGGGCCTACCAAGAGACCCAGTACTTC.